This section outlines one TCR beta chain sequence together with its context. The antigen is unknown. Germline V gives CDR1 MNHEY, CDR2 SMNVEV (reference sequence). The CDR3 totals 14 residues. V gave up 5 bases and J gave up 5 bases, with 13 bases separating them. The sample belongs to a study of cytomegalovirus exposure and HLA in healthy donors. Study in general: Unique TCRs from HLA-typed donors, 75 million to 100 million of them, were held in an early data release.

This PCR relied on a set of 60 Vbeta primers and 13 Jbeta primers. TCRdb keeps only in-frame clones here, not all; method: immunoSEQ multiplex PCR. The profile shows about 110,000 clones, roughly 80% of them singletons. Overall study findings and caveats: Among TCR beta chains, those listed as cytomegalovirus-associated numbered about 150.

Participants comprised healthy donors of bone marrow. At collection, donors were nominally healthy, but unrecorded immune exposures were probable. Sequenced sample: PBMCs. This chain joins TRBV27 and TRBJ1-5; D remains ambiguous. The origin of this receptor is a woman in her thirties or forties in good health and CMV-seropositive. The CDR3 spells CASSLEWCDQPQHF. CDR3 sequence (DNA): TGTGCCAGCAGTCTAGAATGGTGCGATCAGCCCCAGCATTTT.